This T cell receptor beta chain was identified during a study of cytomegalovirus exposure and HLA in healthy donors. The overall study: An early release of data contained roughly 86 million unique TCRs, which came from HLA-typed donors.

This CDR3 region has 14 residues. Trimming took off 6 bases at V and 8 bases at J, with 19 bases between the two ends. Germline CDR1 and CDR2: MNHNS and SASEGT. 13 Jbeta primers and 60 Vbeta primers were used for the PCR. Measured with immunoSEQ multiplex PCR; TCRdb has only the in-frame clones, and not every one. Of 100,000 to 150,000 clones listed, about 80% were seen once; the top ten hold about 9.2%. The chain joins TRBV6-1 to TRBJ1-2; the D gene is possibly TRBD1 (5 bases). The sequence came from a man aged 25 to 40 in good health and CMV-seropositive. The sample consisted of PBMCs. The chain's CDR3 is CASRARGRDGGYTF. In DNA, the CDR3 is TGTGCCAGCAGGGCTAGGGGCAGGGATGGGGGCTACACCTTC.